The 28 T cell receptor beta chains presented below share a single source sample, sequenced in a study of blood T cells in healthy people across ages. A second about 7 to 11 cycle PCR used barcoded and J-beta primers. TCRdb reprocessed the 5' RACE reads via MiXCR and lists one record per CDR3 protein. The sample holds around 1.1 million distinct CDR3 sequences; 35% to 40% are singletons and the top ten take roughly 13%. Sample: blood. The source is a man aged 18 to 30 in good health.

The V call is TRBV7-2, the J call TRBJ2-1; possible D gene TRBD2, 6 bases. CDR1 is SGHTA and CDR2 is FQGNSA in the germline V gene. Trimming removed 5 bases at V and 4 bases at J, with 18 bases between. The CDR3 spans 16 residues. CDR3: CASSGLLGVGYNEQFF. CDR3 DNA: TGTGCCAGCAGCGGACTACTGGGGGTGGGTTACAATGAGCAGTTCTTC.

The V call is TRBV14, the J call TRBJ2-1, with D perhaps TRBD1 (5 bases). Trimming took off 0 bases at V and 6 bases at J, with 18 bases between the two ends. CDR1 and CDR2 from the germline V gene are SGHDN and FVKESK. This CDR3 has 17 amino acids. CDR3 sequence: CASSQEWGSLNGNEQFF. For the CDR3, the DNA is TGTGCCAGCAGCCAAGAATGGGGCTCCTTAAATGGCAATGAGCAGTTCTTC.

V usage is TRBV20-1 and J usage is TRBJ1-1, with no clear D. The germline V and J ends were trimmed by 5 bases and 0 bases, with 10 bases remaining between them. The CDR3 is 13 residues long. CDR1 and CDR2 from the germline V gene are DFQATT and SNEGSKA (reference sequence). DNA for the CDR3: TGCAGTGCTCAGTCGGTGTTGAACACTGAAGCTTTCTTT. Protein: CSAQSVLNTEAFF.

V gene TRBV10-3 combines with J gene TRBJ2-2; D ambiguous. Per germline, CDR1 ENHRY and CDR2 SYGVKD. Trimming stripped 5 bases from V and 0 bases from J, with 19 bases between. CDR3 length equals 18 residues. CDR3 protein: CAISNALLSYANTGELFF. In DNA form, the CDR3 reads TGTGCCATCAGTAATGCGCTCCTGAGTTACGCGAACACCGGGGAGCTGTTTTTT.

J is TRBJ2-3 and V is TRBV4-2; perhaps TRBD1 as D (5 bases). Germline values: CDR1 LGHNA, CDR2 YNFKEQ. The ends were cut back, 1 base at V and 0 bases at J, with 11 bases in the middle. There are 16 residues in the CDR3. CDR3 sequence: CASSQVTGASTDTQYF. In DNA, the CDR3 is TGTGCCAGCAGCCAAGTTACAGGAGCTAGCACAGATACGCAGTATTTT.

The rearrangement uses TRBV18 and TRBJ1-3; D not certain. CDR3 size: 15 residues. Trimming removed 3 bases at V and 0 bases at J, with 9 bases between. CDR1 is KGHSH, CDR2 LQKENI, per germline. The CDR3 DNA sequence: TGTGCCAGCTCACCTGCGGGCGACTCTGGAAACACCATATATTTT. Protein: CASSPAGDSGNTIYF.

This chain uses TRBV7-8 with TRBJ1-1, with TRBD1 matching 8 bases. CDR1 is SGHVS, CDR2 FQNEAQ, per germline. The CDR3 runs 16 residues. Losses at the gene ends were 3 bases for V and 0 bases for J; bases not matched to a gene: 6. CDR3 DNA: TGTGCCAGCAGCTTGGGGGCAGGGGGCCTGAACACTGAAGCTTTCTTT. Its protein product is CASSLGAGGLNTEAFF.

At least ten counts were recorded for this clonotype. In DNA, the CDR3 is TGTGCCAGCAGTTTCGACAGGAACTATGGCTACACCTTC. Its translation is CASSFDRNYGYTF. J is TRBJ1-2 and V is TRBV7-2, with D possibly matching TRBD1 (6 bases). The CDR3 length is 13 residues. V shed 6 bases and J shed 2 bases, with 10 bases lying between them. Germline V lookup: CDR1 SGHTA, CDR2 FQGNSA.

The chain couples TRBV5-1 to TRBJ1-1; D might be TRBD1 (6 bases). Germline CDR1 reads SGHRS; CDR2 reads YFSETQ. Trimming pared 2 bases from V and 4 bases from J, leaving 18 bases between. This CDR3 is 16 amino acids long. CDR3 nucleotides: TGCGCCAGCAGCTTCGGTAGCTCAGGGGCCGGCACTGAAGCTTTCTTT. Translating it yields CASSFGSSGAGTEAFF.

This clonotype has just a few counts. The genes are TRBV15 and TRBJ1-1; D unresolved. V was clipped by 0 bases and J by 3 bases, with 11 bases between them. The V gene's germline CDR1 is LNHNV and CDR2 YYDKDF (reference sequence). This CDR3 region has 15 residues. The DNA of the CDR3 is TGTGCCACCAGCAGAGAGATAGCAGTTTACACTGAAGCTTTCTTT. This sequence encodes CATSREIAVYTEAFF.

The chain couples TRBV19 to TRBJ2-5; D may be TRBD2 (5 bases). This CDR3 is 13 amino acids long. V lost 3 bases to trimming and J lost 1 base, with 6 bases between them. In germline, CDR1 is LNHDA, CDR2 SQIVND (reference sequence). CDR3 sequence: CASSITSQETQYF. CDR3 coding DNA: TGTGCCAGTAGTATTACTAGCCAAGAGACCCAGTACTTC. The full variable domain, its missing parts supplied by reference TRBV19 and TRBJ2-5, is DGGITQSPKYLFRKEGQNVTLSCEQNLNHDAMYWYRQDPGQGLRLIYYSQIVNDFQKGDIAEGYSVSREKKESFPLTVTSAQKNPTAFYLCASSITSQETQYFGPGTRLLVL.

V usage is TRBV20-1 and J usage is TRBJ1-2; maybe TRBD1 (5 bases). The CDR3 length is 15 residues. The V end lost 5 bases, the J end lost 4 bases, and 20 bases lay between the germline ends. The germline gives CDR1 DFQATT, CDR2 SNEGSKA (reference sequence). The DNA for the CDR3 is TGCAGTGCTCCCTCCCCAGCAGGGATCAGCTATGGCTACACCTTC. Amino acid sequence: CSAPSPAGISYGYTF.

The V call is TRBV12-3 or TRBV12-4, the J call TRBJ2-3; 8 bases are a match to TRBD2. V trimming: 3 bases; J trimming: 4 bases; junction bases outside the gene matches: 3. The CDR3 sequence is 14 residues long. The CDR3 spells CASSFGGAPDTQYF. The CDR3 DNA sequence: TGTGCCAGCAGTTTCGGGGGGGCCCCAGATACGCAGTATTTT.

The chain uses TRBV29-1 and TRBJ2-7; D unclear. Germline CDR1 reads SQVTM; CDR2 reads ANQGSEA. CDR3 length: 14 amino acids. The V end was cut by 5 bases, the J end by 6 bases, with 20 bases between. DNA for the CDR3: TGCAGCGTTAGTAGGGCGGCAGTGGTGGGCGAGCAGTACTTC. It translates to CSVSRAAVVGEQYF.

This clonotype turned up a few times. J is TRBJ1-1 and V is TRBV28; D unclear. Germline V CDR1 and CDR2: MDHEN, SYDVKM. The CDR3 consists of 14 residues. Trimming shortened V by 9 bases and J by 6 bases, and 20 bases separated the two germline ends. The CDR3 DNA is TGTGCCAGTGGTAAAGATATCGGCGGCGCTGAAGCTTTCTTT. Amino acids: CASGKDIGGAEAFF.

There are a few counts of this clonotype. The chain combines TRBV7-2 with TRBJ1-2; maybe TRBD1 (5 bases). Germline CDR1 reads SGHTA; CDR2 reads FQGNSA. V lost 8 bases to trimming and J lost 5 bases, with 15 bases between them. The length of the CDR3 is 13 residues. The CDR3 DNA follows: TGTGCCAGCGGCCTTGGGGCTCCTTATGGCTACACCTTC. Translating it yields CASGLGAPYGYTF. Full variable domain (remainder filled in from reference TRBV7-2 and TRBJ1-2): GAGVSQSPSNKVTEKGKDVELRCDPISGHTALYWYRQSLGQGLEFLIYFQGNSAPDKSGLPSDRFSAERTGGSVSTLTIQRTQQEDSAVYLCASGLGAPYGYTFGSGTRLTVV.

This rearrangement joins TRBV6-5 to TRBJ2-5; D might be TRBD2 (6 bases). Trimming pared 7 bases from V and 5 bases from J, leaving 14 bases between. Per germline, CDR1 MNHEY and CDR2 SVGAGI. The CDR3 extends over 13 amino acids. The CDR3 nucleotides read TGTGCCAGCACCGCGGGACGTAAGGAGACCCAGTACTTC. Translated: CASTAGRKETQYF.

This chain links TRBV11-1 with TRBJ2-2; D is unclear. The CDR3 is 16 residues long. Germline values: CDR1 SGHAT, CDR2 FQDESV (reference sequence). Trimming cost V 5 bases and J 1 base, with 14 bases left between them. CDR3 loop: CASSRDPPGNTGELFF. The CDR3 nucleotides are TGTGCCAGCAGCCGAGATCCCCCGGGGAACACCGGGGAGCTGTTTTTT.

V usage is TRBV13 and J usage is TRBJ2-7; D may be TRBD2 (5 bases). CDR1 is PRHDT, CDR2 FYEKMQ, per germline (reference sequence). The CDR3 runs to 14 residues. Trimming left V 4 bases short and J 2 bases short, with 12 bases between. For the CDR3, the DNA is TGTGCCAGCAGCTACGGACTTGCCCCCTACGAGCAGTACTTC. It codes for CASSYGLAPYEQYF.

The V gene is TRBV7-2, the J gene TRBJ2-7, with D tentatively TRBD1 or TRBD2 (5 bases each). Germline V lookup: CDR1 SGHTA, CDR2 FQGNSA. The CDR3 sequence is 15 residues long. V shed 2 bases and J shed 6 bases, with 17 bases lying between them. CDR3 protein: CASSLWGPEETEQYF. Written as DNA, the CDR3 is TGTGCCAGCAGCTTATGGGGACCCGAGGAAACCGAGCAGTACTTC. The whole variable domain, remainder taken from reference TRBV7-2 and TRBJ2-7, is GAGVSQSPSNKVTEKGKDVELRCDPISGHTALYWYRQSLGQGLEFLIYFQGNSAPDKSGLPSDRFSAERTGGSVSTLTIQRTQQEDSAVYLCASSLWGPEETEQYFGPGTRLTVT.

This clonotype was observed a handful of times. V and J are TRBV7-9 and TRBJ2-7; the D is unclear. The J call may be incorrect, as the DNA end agrees better with TRBJ2-5. CDR1 is SEHNR and CDR2 is FQNEAQ in the germline V gene (reference sequence). The CDR3 length is 14 residues. The chain's CDR3 is CASSPRSTTETQYF. CDR3 in DNA: TGTGCCAGCAGCCCCAGGTCGACGACGGAGACCCAGTACTTC.

There are a few counts of this clonotype. Written as DNA, the CDR3 is TGTGCCAGCACCATCGGACAGACTAATTCACCCCTCCACTTT. Its protein product is CASTIGQTNSPLHF. The rearrangement links TRBV28 to TRBJ1-6, with D possibly being TRBD1 (6 bases). The CDR3 runs to 14 residues. The V gene lost 7 bases and the J gene lost 6 bases, with 13 bases spanning the gap. The germline V gene encodes CDR1 MDHEN and CDR2 SYDVKM.

This rearrangement joins TRBV7-2 to TRBJ2-3, with TRBD2 matching 7 bases. Germline V gene sequence: CDR1 SGHTA, CDR2 FQGNSA. V lost 2 bases, J lost 2 bases, and 10 bases stayed unmatched. The CDR3 totals 17 residues. The CDR3 region has the DNA TGTGCCAGCAGCTTAAGGGCTAGCGGACGAAACACAGATACGCAGTATTTT. Protein sequence: CASSLRASGRNTDTQYF. Combining the CDR3 with reference TRBV7-2 and TRBJ2-3 gives the whole variable domain GAGVSQSPSNKVTEKGKDVELRCDPISGHTALYWYRQSLGQGLEFLIYFQGNSAPDKSGLPSDRFSAERTGGSVSTLTIQRTQQEDSAVYLCASSLRASGRNTDTQYFGPGTRLTVL.

This clonotype was detected a few times. V usage is TRBV4-3 and J usage is TRBJ2-7; possibly TRBD1 or TRBD2 for D (5 bases each). This CDR3 has 16 amino acids. Trimming stripped 2 bases from V and 7 bases from J, with 21 bases between. In germline, CDR1 is LGHNA, CDR2 YSLEER. As DNA, the CDR3 is TGCGCCAGCAGCCAATCCACCGGGACGCTCTTTTCTGAGCAGTACTTC. Protein sequence: CASSQSTGTLFSEQYF.

Concerning this clonotype: Given a much more abundant clone one base away, this may be a read error. In DNA, the CDR3 is TGCGCCAGCAGCCAAGCTCTGGACTCCCATAACTATGGCTACACCTTC. This encodes CASSQALDSHNYGYTF. The rearrangement links TRBV4-3 to TRBJ1-2, with unresolved D. Germline V gene lookup returns CDR1 LGHNA and CDR2 YSLEER. V dropped 1 base and J dropped 1 base, with 13 bases sitting between them. The CDR3 has 16 amino acids.

This clonotype was picked up a small number of times. The rearrangement joins TRBV12-5 to TRBJ2-2, with TRBD2 as a possible D gene (5 bases). There are 15 residues in the CDR3. Germline values: CDR1 LGHNT, CDR2 FRNRAP. Trimming removed 1 base at V and 6 bases at J, with 12 bases between. The CDR3 coding sequence is TGTGCTAGTGGTTTGGGGAGGCTAGGACCCGGGGAGCTGTTTTTT. It codes for CASGLGRLGPGELFF.

The chain joins TRBV20-1 to TRBJ1-2; 9 bases align to TRBD1. Germline values: CDR1 DFQATT, CDR2 SNEGSKA (reference sequence). The CDR3 length is 11 residues. The J segment lost 8 bases and the V segment lost 6 bases, leaving 4 bases of the junction unmatched. CDR3 in DNA: TGCAGTGCCTCGGACAGGGGAGGCTACACCTTC. It translates to CSASDRGGYTF.

This clonotype was counted a few times. This chain links TRBV3-1 with TRBJ1-2, with a weak D call TRBD1 (5 bases). Germline V gene data show CDR1 as LGHDT and CDR2 as YNNKEL (reference sequence). The CDR3 covers 11 residues. V dropped 3 bases and J dropped 10 bases, with 9 bases sitting between them. This chain's CDR3 is CASSHVQAYTF. The DNA for the CDR3 is TGTGCCAGCAGCCACGTACAGGCCTACACCTTC.